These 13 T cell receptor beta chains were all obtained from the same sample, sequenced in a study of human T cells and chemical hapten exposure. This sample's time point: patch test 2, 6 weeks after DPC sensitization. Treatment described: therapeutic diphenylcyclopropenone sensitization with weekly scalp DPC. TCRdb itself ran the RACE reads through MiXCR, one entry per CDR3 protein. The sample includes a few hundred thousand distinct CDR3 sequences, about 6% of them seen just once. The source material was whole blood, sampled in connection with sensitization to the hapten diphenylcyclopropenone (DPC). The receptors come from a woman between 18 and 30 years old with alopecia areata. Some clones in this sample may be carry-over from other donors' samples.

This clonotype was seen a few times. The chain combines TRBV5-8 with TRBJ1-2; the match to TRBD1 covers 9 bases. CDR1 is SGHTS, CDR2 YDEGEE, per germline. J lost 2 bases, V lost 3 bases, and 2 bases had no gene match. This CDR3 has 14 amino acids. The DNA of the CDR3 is TGTGCCAGCAGCTGGGACAGGGCCAACTATGGCTACACCTTC. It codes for CASSWDRANYGYTF. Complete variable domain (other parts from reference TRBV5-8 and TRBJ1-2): EAGVTQSPTHLIKTRGQQATLRCSPISGHTSVYWYQQALGLGLQFLLWYDEGEERNRGNFPPRFSGRQFPNYSSELNVNALELEDSALYLCASSWDRANYGYTFGSGTRLTVV.

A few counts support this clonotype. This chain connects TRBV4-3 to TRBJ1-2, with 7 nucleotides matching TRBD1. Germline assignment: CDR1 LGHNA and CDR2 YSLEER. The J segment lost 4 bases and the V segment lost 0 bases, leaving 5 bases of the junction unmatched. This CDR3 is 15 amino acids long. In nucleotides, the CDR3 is TGCGCCAGCAGCCAAGATAGGGACAGTCTCTATGGCTACACCTTC. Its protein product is CASSQDRDSLYGYTF.

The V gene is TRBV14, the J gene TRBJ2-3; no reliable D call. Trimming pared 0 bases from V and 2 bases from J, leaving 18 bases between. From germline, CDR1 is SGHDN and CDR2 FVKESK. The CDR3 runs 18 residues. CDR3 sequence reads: CASSQDVKGFLNTDTQYF. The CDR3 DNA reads TGTGCCAGCAGCCAAGATGTAAAAGGCTTCCTCAACACAGATACGCAGTATTTT.

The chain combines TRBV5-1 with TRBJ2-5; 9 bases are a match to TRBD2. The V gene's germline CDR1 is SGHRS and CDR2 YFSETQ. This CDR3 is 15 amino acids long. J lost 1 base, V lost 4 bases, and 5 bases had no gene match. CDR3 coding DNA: TGCGCCAGCAGCAAAATGACTAGCGGCCAAGAGACCCAGTACTTC. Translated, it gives CASSKMTSGQETQYF.

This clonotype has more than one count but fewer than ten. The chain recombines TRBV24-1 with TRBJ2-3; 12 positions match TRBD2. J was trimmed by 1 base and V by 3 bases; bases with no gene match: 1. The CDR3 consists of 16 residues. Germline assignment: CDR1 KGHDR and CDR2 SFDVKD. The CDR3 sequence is CATSDRLAGGTDTQYF. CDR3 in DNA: TGTGCCACCAGTGATCGACTAGCGGGGGGCACAGATACGCAGTATTTT.

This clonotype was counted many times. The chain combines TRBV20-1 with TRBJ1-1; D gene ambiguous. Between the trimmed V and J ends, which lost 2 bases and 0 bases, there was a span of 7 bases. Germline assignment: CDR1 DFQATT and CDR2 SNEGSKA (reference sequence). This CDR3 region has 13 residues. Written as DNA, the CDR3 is TGCAGTGCTAGAAGGTTTTTGAACACTGAAGCTTTCTTT. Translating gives CSARRFLNTEAFF.

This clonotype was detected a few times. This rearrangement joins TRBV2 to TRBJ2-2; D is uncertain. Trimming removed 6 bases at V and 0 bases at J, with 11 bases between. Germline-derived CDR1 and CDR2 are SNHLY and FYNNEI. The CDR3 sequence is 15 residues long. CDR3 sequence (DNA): TGTGCCAGCAGCGATAGGACGGCGAACACCGGGGAGCTGTTTTTT. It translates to CASSDRTANTGELFF.

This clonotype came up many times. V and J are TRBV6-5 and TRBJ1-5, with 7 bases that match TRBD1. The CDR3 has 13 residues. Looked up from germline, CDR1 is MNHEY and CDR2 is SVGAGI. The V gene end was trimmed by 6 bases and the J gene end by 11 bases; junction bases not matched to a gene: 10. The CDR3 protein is CASRADRSTTQHF. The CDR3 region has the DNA TGTGCCAGCAGGGCGGACAGGAGTACGACCCAGCATTTT.

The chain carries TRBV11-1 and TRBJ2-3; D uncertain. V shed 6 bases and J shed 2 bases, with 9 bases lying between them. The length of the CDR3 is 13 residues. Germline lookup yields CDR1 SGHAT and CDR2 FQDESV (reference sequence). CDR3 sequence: CASSANPTDTQYF. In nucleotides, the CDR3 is TGTGCCAGCAGTGCAAACCCCACAGATACGCAGTATTTT.

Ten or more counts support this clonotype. The CDR3 coding sequence is TGTGCCAGCAGCCCCGACAGCTACTATGGCTACACCTTC. Translated: CASSPDSYYGYTF. The chain couples TRBV7-2 to TRBJ1-2; maybe TRBD1 (5 bases). This CDR3 spans 13 amino acids. CDR1 and CDR2 (germline): SGHTA, FQGNSA. Trimming shortened V by 5 bases and J by 3 bases, and 10 bases separated the two germline ends.

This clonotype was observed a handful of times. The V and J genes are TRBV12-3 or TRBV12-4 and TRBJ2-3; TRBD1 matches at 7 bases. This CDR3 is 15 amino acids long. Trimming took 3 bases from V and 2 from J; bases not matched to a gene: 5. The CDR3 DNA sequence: TGTGCCAGCAGTTTTACGGACAGGTTCACAGATACGCAGTATTTT. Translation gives CASSFTDRFTDTQYF.

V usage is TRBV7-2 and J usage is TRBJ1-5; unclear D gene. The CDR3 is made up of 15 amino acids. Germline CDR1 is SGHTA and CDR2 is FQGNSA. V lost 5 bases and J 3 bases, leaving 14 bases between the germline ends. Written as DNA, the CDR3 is TGTGCCAGCAGCCCGACGGAGGACCACAATCAGCCCCAGCATTTT. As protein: CASSPTEDHNQPQHF.

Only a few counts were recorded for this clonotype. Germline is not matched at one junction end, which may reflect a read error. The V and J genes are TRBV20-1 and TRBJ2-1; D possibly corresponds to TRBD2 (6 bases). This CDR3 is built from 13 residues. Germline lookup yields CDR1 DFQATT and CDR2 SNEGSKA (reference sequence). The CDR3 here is CSAGETSFNEQFF. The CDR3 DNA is TGCAGTGCTGGAGAGACTAGTTTCAATGAGCAGTTCTTC.